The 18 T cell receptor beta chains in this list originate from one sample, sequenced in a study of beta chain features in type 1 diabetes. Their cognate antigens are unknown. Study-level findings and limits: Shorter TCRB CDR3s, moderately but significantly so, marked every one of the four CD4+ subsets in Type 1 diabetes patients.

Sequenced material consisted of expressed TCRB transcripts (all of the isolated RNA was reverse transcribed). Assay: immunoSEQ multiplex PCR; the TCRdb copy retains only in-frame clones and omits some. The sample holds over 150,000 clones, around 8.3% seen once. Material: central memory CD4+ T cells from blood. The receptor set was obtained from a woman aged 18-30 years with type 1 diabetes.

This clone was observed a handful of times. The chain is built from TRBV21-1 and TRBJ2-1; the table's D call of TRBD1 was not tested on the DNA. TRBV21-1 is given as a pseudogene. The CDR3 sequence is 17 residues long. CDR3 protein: CASSKGRDRGLGNEQFF. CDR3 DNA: TGTGCCAGCAGCAAAGGGCGAGACAGGGGGCTCGGCAATGAGCAGTTCTTC.

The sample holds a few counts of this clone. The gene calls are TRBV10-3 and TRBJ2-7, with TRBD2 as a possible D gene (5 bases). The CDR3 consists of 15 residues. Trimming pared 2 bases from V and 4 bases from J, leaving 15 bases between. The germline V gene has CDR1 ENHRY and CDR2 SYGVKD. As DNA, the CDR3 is TGTGCCATCAGTGAGAAGGAGAGAGGGAGTTACGAGCAGTACTTC. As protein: CAISEKERGSYEQYF.

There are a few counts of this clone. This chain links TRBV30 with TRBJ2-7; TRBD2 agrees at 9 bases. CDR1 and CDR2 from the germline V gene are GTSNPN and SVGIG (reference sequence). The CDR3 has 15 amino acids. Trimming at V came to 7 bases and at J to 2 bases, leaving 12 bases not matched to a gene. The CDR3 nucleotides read TGTGCCTCAATGGGGGCGGGAGGGCCTCCCTACGAGCAGTACTTC. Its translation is CASMGAGGPPYEQYF. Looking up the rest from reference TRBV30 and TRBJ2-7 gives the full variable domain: SQTIHQWPATLVQPVGSPLSLECTVEGTSNPNLYWYRQAAGRGLQLLFYSVGIGQISSEVPQNLSASRPQDRQFILSSKKLLLSDSGFYLCASMGAGGPPYEQYFGPGTRLTVT.

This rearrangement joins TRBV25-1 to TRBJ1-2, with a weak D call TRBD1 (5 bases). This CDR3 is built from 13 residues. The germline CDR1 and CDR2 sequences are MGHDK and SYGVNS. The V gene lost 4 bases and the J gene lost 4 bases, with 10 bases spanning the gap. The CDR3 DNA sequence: TGTGCCAGCAGTGTGGGGCGCGGCTATGGCTACACCTTC. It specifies CASSVGRGYGYTF.

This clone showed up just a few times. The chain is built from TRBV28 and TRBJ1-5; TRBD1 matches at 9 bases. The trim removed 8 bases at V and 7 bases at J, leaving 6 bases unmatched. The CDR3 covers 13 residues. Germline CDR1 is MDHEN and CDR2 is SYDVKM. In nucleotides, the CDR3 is TGTGCCAGCTGGACAGGGGCGGACCAGCCCCAGCATTTT. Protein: CASWTGADQPQHF.

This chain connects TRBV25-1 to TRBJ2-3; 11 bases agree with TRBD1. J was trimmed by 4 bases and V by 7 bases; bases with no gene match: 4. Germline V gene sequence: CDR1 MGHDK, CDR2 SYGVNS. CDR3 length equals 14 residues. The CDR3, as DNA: TGTGCCAGCAAAGGACAGGGGGCCGCAGATACGCAGTATTTT. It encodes CASKGQGAADTQYF.

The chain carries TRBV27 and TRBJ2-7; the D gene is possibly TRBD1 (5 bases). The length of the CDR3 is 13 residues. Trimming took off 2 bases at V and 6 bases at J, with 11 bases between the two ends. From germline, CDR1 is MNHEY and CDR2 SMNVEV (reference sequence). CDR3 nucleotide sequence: TGTGCCAGCAGTTTAGTGGCAGGGTTCGAGCAGTACTTC. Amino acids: CASSLVAGFEQYF.

CDR3 nucleotide sequence: TGTGCCAGCAGGGCACAAGGGAGAGTGGAGACCCAGTACTTC. Translated: CASRAQGRVETQYF. This chain joins TRBV27 and TRBJ2-5; D is possibly TRBD2 (5 bases). The CDR3 extends over 14 amino acids. Germline lookup yields CDR1 MNHEY and CDR2 SMNVEV (reference sequence). Deletions cut 6 bases from V and 5 bases from J, with 16 bases between.

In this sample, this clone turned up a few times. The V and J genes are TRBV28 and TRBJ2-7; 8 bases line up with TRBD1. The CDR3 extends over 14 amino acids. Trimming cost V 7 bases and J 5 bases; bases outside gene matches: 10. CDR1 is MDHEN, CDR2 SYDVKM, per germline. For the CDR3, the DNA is TGTGCCAGCACTACTCCGGACAGGGAACACGAGCAGTACTTC. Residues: CASTTPDREHEQYF. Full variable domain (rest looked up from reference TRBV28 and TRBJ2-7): DVKVTQSSRYLVKRTGEKVFLECVQDMDHENMFWYRQDPGLGLRLIYFSYDVKMKEKGDIPEGYSVSREKKERFSLILESASTNQTSMYLCASTTPDREHEQYFGPGTRLTVT.

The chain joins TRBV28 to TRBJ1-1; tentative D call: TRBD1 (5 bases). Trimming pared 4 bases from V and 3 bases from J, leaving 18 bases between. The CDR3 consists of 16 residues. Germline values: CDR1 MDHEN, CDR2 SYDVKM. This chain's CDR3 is CASSSSSAGEDTEAFF. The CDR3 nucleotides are TGTGCCAGCAGTTCCTCCTCAGCGGGGGAGGACACTGAAGCTTTCTTT.

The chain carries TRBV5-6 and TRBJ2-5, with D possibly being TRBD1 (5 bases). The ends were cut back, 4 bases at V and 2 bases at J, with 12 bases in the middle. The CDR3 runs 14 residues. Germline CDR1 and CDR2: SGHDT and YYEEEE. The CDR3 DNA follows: TGTGCCAGCAGCCGACAAGGGGATCAAGAGACCCAGTACTTC. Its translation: CASSRQGDQETQYF. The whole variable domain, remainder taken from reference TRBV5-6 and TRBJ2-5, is DAGVTQSPTHLIKTRGQQVTLRCSPKSGHDTVSWYQQALGQGPQFIFQYYEEEERQRGNFPDRFSGHQFPNYSSELNVNALLLGDSALYLCASSRQGDQETQYFGPGTRLLVL.

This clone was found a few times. In DNA form, the CDR3 reads TGTGCCAGCAGCTTAGATTGGCAGGCTGGGAATGAGCAGTTCTTC. Translated: CASSLDWQAGNEQFF. The chain employs TRBV7-9 and TRBJ2-1; D call uncertain. The CDR3 length is 15 residues. Germline CDR1 reads SEHNR; CDR2 reads FQNEAQ (reference sequence). Trimming removed 1 base from V and 7 bases from J, with 14 bases in between.

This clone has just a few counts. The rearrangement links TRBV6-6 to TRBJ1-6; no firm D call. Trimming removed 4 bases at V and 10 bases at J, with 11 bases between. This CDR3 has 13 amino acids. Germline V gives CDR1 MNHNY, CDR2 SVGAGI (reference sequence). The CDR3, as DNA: TGTGCCAGCAGTTGGCCGATGGGCTCACCCCTCCACTTT. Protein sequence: CASSWPMGSPLHF.

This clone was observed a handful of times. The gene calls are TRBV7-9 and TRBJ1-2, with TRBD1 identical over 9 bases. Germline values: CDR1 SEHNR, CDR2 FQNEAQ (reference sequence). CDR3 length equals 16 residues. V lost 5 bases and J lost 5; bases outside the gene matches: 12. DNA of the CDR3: TGTGCCAGCAGCCCGCTTCCGGGACAGGGTGTGTATGGCTACACCTTC. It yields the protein CASSPLPGQGVYGYTF.

CDR3 amino acids: CASRTTVNEQYF. The CDR3 DNA sequence: TGTGCCAGCAGGACGACAGTCAACGAGCAGTACTTC. The chain employs TRBV28 and TRBJ2-7; D is possibly TRBD1 (5 bases). Germline-derived CDR1 and CDR2 are MDHEN and SYDVKM. The CDR3 is 12 residues long. V was cut by 6 bases and J by 5 bases, with 11 bases left in between.

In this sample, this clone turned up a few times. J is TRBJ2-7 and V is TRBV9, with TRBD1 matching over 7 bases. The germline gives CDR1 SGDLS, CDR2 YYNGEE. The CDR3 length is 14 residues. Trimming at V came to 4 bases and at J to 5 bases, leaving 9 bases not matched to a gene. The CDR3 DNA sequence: TGTGCCAGCAGCCCGGGACAGCCCATCCACGAGCAGTACTTC. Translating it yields CASSPGQPIHEQYF.

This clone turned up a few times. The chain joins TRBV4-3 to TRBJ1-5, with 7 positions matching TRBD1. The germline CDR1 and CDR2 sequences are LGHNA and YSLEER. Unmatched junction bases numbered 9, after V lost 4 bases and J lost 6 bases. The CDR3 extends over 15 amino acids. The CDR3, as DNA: TGCGCCAGCAGCCCCACGGCTGACAGGGCTCAGCCCCAGCATTTT. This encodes CASSPTADRAQPQHF.

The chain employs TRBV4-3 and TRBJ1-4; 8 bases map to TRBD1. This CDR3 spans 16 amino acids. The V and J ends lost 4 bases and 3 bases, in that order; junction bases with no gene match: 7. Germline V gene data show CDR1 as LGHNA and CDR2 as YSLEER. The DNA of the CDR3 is TGCGCCAGCAGCCCGGGACAGGCCGCTGCTAATGAAAAACTGTTTTTT. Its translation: CASSPGQAAANEKLFF.